This T cell receptor beta chain was obtained from a study of blood T cell repertoires in COVID-19. Looking at the study overall: The United States, Italy and Spain were the sources of the acute and convalescent COVID-19 samples. T cells, B-cell-depleted T cells, or PBMCs provided the cDNA or gDNA that served as material.

The authors' processing: Amplification of reference gene primers was used by the study to estimate nucleated cell counts. Sequenced by immunoSEQ multiplex PCR; TCRdb stores in-frame clones only, minus some. Clone size and the V and J calls come from that table; the DNA yielded D and trimming. The table lists about 140,000 clones, about 79% of them singletons. The CDR3 length is 17 residues. CDR1 is MRHNA, CDR2 SNTAGT, per germline. Trimming cost V 4 bases and J 1 base, with 14 bases left between them. The rearrangement joins TRBV6-4 to TRBJ2-6, with D possibly matching TRBD1 (5 bases). Sequenced material: peripheral blood. This sequence originates from a woman older than 75 with active or convalescent COVID-19. The CDR3 DNA follows: TGTGCCAGCAGTGGCCGCGACCAGGGTTCTGGGGCCAACGTCCTGACTTTC. It encodes CASSGRDQGSGANVLTF.